These 23 T cell receptor beta chains came from one sample sequenced in a study of cytomegalovirus exposure and HLA in healthy donors. PCR amplification relied on 60 Vbeta primers (plus 13 Jbeta primers). Clones were sequenced by immunoSEQ multiplex PCR, and TCRdb holds only the in-frame ones, with some missing. The sample lists 100,000 to 150,000 clones, about 74% occurring once. The specimen sequenced was PBMCs. These TCRs come from a male donor in good health and CMV-seronegative.

This sequence joins TRBV4-1 and TRBJ1-1; 8 bases align to TRBD1. This CDR3 has 14 amino acids. V shed 4 bases and J 2 bases; nucleotides not matched to a gene: 3. CDR1 is MGHRA, CDR2 YSYEKL, per germline. CDR3 coding DNA: TGCGCCAGCAGCCGGACAGGGCCTAACACTGAAGCTTTCTTT. Protein product: CASSRTGPNTEAFF.

In this sample, this clone turned up once. The chain has TRBV19 and TRBJ1-5; possibly TRBD1 for D (5 bases). This CDR3 region has 14 residues. Trimming stripped 5 bases from V and 0 bases from J, with 8 bases between. Per germline, CDR1 LNHDA and CDR2 SQIVND (reference sequence). CDR3 region: CASSGDYSNQPQHF. CDR3 coding DNA: TGTGCCAGTAGTGGGGACTATAGCAATCAGCCCCAGCATTTT.

This clone was detected a few times. The chain joins TRBV7-9 to TRBJ1-4, with D possibly being TRBD1 (6 bases). Between the trimmed V and J ends, which lost 11 bases and 5 bases, there was a span of 15 bases. Per the germline V gene, CDR1 is SEHNR and CDR2 is FQNEAQ (reference sequence). CDR3 length: 13 amino acids. Here the CDR3 reads CASQDSLNEKLFF. The CDR3 bases are TGTGCCTCCCAGGACAGTCTAAATGAAAAACTGTTTTTT. The complete variable domain, with remaining parts taken from reference TRBV7-9 and TRBJ1-4, reads DTGVSQNPRHKITKRGQNVTFRCDPISEHNRLYWYRQTLGQGPEFLTYFQNEAQLEKSRLLSDRFSAERPKGSFSTLEIQRTEQGDSAMYLCASQDSLNEKLFFGSGTQLSVL.

This clone was detected once. The CDR3 sequence is CSARSNNEQFF. The CDR3 nucleotides are TGCAGTGCTAGGTCAAACAATGAGCAGTTCTTC. The J gene is TRBJ2-1, the V gene TRBV20-1; D is uncertain. The germline gives CDR1 DFQATT, CDR2 SNEGSKA (reference sequence). This CDR3 comprises 11 residues. The V end lost 3 bases, the J end lost 5 bases, and 5 bases lay between the germline ends.

V and J are TRBV5-1 and TRBJ2-7; 10 bases fit TRBD2. CDR1 SGHRS and CDR2 YFSETQ come from the germline V gene. The CDR3 has 14 amino acids. V was clipped by 0 bases and J by 5 bases; unmatched bases: 2. CDR3 sequence (DNA): TGCGCCAGCAGCTTGGTAGCGGGAGGCAACGAGCAGTACTTC. Its protein is CASSLVAGGNEQYF.

J is TRBJ1-1 and V is TRBV4-1; a weak D match, TRBD1 (6 bases). CDR1 is MGHRA and CDR2 is YSYEKL in the germline V gene. There are 15 residues in the CDR3. Trimming removed 0 bases at V and 0 bases at J, with 8 bases between. The CDR3 DNA reads as TGCGCCAGCAGCCAAGAGAGGACAGTGAACACTGAAGCTTTCTTT. It specifies CASSQERTVNTEAFF.

The chain is built from TRBV6-1 and TRBJ2-5, with 7 bases fitting TRBD2. This CDR3 comprises 12 residues. CDR1 and CDR2 (germline): MNHNS, SASEGT. V lost 4 bases and J lost 11; bases outside the gene matches: 7. This chain's CDR3 is CASSGAGPEQYF. CDR3 bases: TGTGCCAGCAGTGGAGCGGGGCCAGAACAGTACTTC.

The chain employs TRBV6-4 and TRBJ2-3, with 8 bases lining up with TRBD2. Germline CDR1 is MRHNA and CDR2 is SNTAGT. V shed 5 bases, J shed 0 bases, and the junction held 1 base outside the gene matches. The CDR3 totals 14 residues. Here the CDR3 reads CASSSSGSTDTQYF. CDR3 DNA sequence: TGTGCCAGCAGTTCTAGCGGGAGCACAGATACGCAGTATTTT.

The chain joins TRBV6-1 to TRBJ1-2, with 8 bases aligning to TRBD1. This CDR3 has 13 amino acids. Germline V gene lookup returns CDR1 MNHNS and CDR2 SASEGT. Trimming removed 11 bases from V and 2 bases from J; junction bases left unmatched: 7. The CDR3 sequence is CAGSDRANYGYTF. The CDR3 coding sequence is TGTGCCGGATCGGACAGGGCAAACTATGGCTACACCTTC.

There are a few counts of this clone. The chain has TRBV29-1 and TRBJ2-7; 13 bases agree with TRBD2. CDR1 and CDR2 from the germline V gene are SQVTM and ANQGSEA. The CDR3 runs to 15 residues. The V and J ends lost 7 bases and 2 bases, in that order; junction bases with no gene match: 8. The CDR3 DNA follows: TGCAGCGCAGTGGGACTAGCGGGGAGCCCCTACGAGCAGTACTTC. Amino acids: CSAVGLAGSPYEQYF.

The gene calls are TRBV6-1 and TRBJ2-7, with 11 bases lining up with TRBD2. Germline values: CDR1 MNHNS, CDR2 SASEGT. The CDR3 runs to 16 residues. Unmatched junction bases numbered 8, after V lost 5 bases and J lost 2 bases. CDR3 coding DNA: TGTGCCAGCAGTAAAGGTAGCGGGAGGGCAACCTACGAGCAGTACTTC. Its translation is CASSKGSGRATYEQYF.

V gene TRBV7-3 combines with J gene TRBJ2-3; D might be TRBD2 (5 bases). Germline CDR1 is SGHTA and CDR2 is FQGTGA. This CDR3 comprises 17 residues. V lost 2 bases, J lost 5 bases, and 20 bases lay in between. CDR3 sequence (DNA): TGTGCCAGCAGCTTAGCCGCGTTCCGGCGGGTGGAAGATACGCAGTATTTT. Translated: CASSLAAFRRVEDTQYF.

This rearrangement joins TRBV7-2 to TRBJ2-1, with D unresolved. Germline V gene lookup returns CDR1 SGHTA and CDR2 FQGNSA. The CDR3 is 17 amino acids. The V end lost 5 bases, the J end lost 0 bases, and 17 bases lay between the germline ends. DNA of the CDR3: TGTGCCAGCAGCAGGCCCCCACTCCCTAGCTCCTACAATGAGCAGTTCTTC. It encodes CASSRPPLPSSYNEQFF. The entire variable domain, with the rest obtained from reference TRBV7-2 and TRBJ2-1, is as follows: GAGVSQSPSNKVTEKGKDVELRCDPISGHTALYWYRQSLGQGLEFLIYFQGNSAPDKSGLPSDRFSAERTGGSVSTLTIQRTQQEDSAVYLCASSRPPLPSSYNEQFFGPGTRLTVL.

This sequence joins TRBV11-2 and TRBJ1-3; D perhaps matches TRBD1 (5 bases). Germline V CDR1 and CDR2: SGHAT, FQNNGV. The ends were cut back, 6 bases at V and 2 bases at J, with 8 bases in the middle. The CDR3 has 13 residues. The CDR3, as DNA: TGTGCCAGCAGAGGGGAAACTGGAAACACCATATATTTT. Translation gives CASRGETGNTIYF. The variable domain in full, completed from reference TRBV11-2 and TRBJ1-3, reads EAGVAQSPRYKIIEKRQSVAFWCNPISGHATLYWYQQILGQGPKLLIQFQNNGVVDDSQLPKDRFSAERLKGVDSTLKIQPAKLEDSAVYLCASRGETGNTIYFGEGSWLTVV.

This chain joins TRBV6-6 and TRBJ1-5; TRBD1 might be the D (5 bases). The CDR3 length is 12 residues. The V gene's germline CDR1 is MNHNY and CDR2 SVGAGI (reference sequence). Trimming took 6 bases from V and 5 from J, leaving 8 bases between them. CDR3 sequence: CASRGEDQPQHF. The DNA for the CDR3 is TGTGCCAGCAGAGGGGAGGATCAGCCCCAGCATTTT.

This clone came up once. The V call is TRBV7-9, the J call TRBJ2-3; TRBD1 aligns across 7 bases. The CDR3 contains 16 residues. V trimming: 0 bases; J trimming: 5 bases; junction bases outside the gene matches: 8. CDR1 SEHNR and CDR2 FQNEAQ come from the germline V gene (reference sequence). CDR3 protein: CASSLAMRWTGDTQYF. The CDR3 nucleotides read TGTGCCAGCAGCTTAGCCATGCGCTGGACAGGAGATACGCAGTATTTT.

The rearrangement links TRBV28 to TRBJ2-7; D not certain. Germline CDR1 and CDR2: MDHEN and SYDVKM. The CDR3 is made up of 14 amino acids. The V end was cut by 3 bases, the J end by 3 bases, with 12 bases between. For the CDR3, the DNA is TGTGCCAGCAGTTTTTTGAGCGCCTACTACGAGCAGTACTTC. The encoded protein is CASSFLSAYYEQYF.

The V and J genes are TRBV4-2 and TRBJ1-4, with a weak D call TRBD1 (6 bases). CDR3 length: 19 residues. The germline V and J ends were trimmed by 0 bases and 5 bases, with 22 bases remaining between them. In germline, CDR1 is LGHNA, CDR2 YNFKEQ. CDR3 protein: CASSQDLAFVGTPNEKLFF. The CDR3 region has the DNA TGTGCCAGCAGCCAAGATCTTGCGTTCGTTGGGACACCAAATGAAAAACTGTTTTTT.

This clone showed up just a few times. The chain is built from TRBV28 and TRBJ2-7; maybe TRBD1 (6 bases). The CDR3 is made up of 14 amino acids. Trimming took off 3 bases at V and 1 base at J, with 10 bases between the two ends. Per germline, CDR1 MDHEN and CDR2 SYDVKM. The CDR3 sequence is CASSFGGSSYEQYF. The CDR3 DNA is TGTGCCAGCAGTTTTGGGGGCAGTTCCTACGAGCAGTACTTC.

The chain is built from TRBV7-9 and TRBJ2-7; 12 nucleotides match TRBD2. The CDR3 contains 15 residues. J gave up 3 bases and V 7 bases, and 7 bases lay outside the gene matches. Germline CDR1 reads SEHNR; CDR2 reads FQNEAQ (reference sequence). CDR3: CASTATSGSGYEQYF. The CDR3 DNA sequence: TGTGCCAGCACGGCGACTAGCGGGAGCGGCTACGAGCAGTACTTC.

V usage is TRBV7-2 and J usage is TRBJ2-3; D remains ambiguous. The CDR3 totals 13 residues. The germline gives CDR1 SGHTA, CDR2 FQGNSA. V was shortened by 5 bases and J by 6 bases, with 12 bases between the two germline ends. CDR3: CASSQRLMDTQYF. In DNA form, the CDR3 reads TGTGCCAGCAGCCAACGGTTAATGGATACGCAGTATTTT.

V and J are TRBV2 and TRBJ1-2; TRBD1 might be the D (6 bases). There are 14 residues in the CDR3. Germline assignment: CDR1 SNHLY and CDR2 FYNNEI. With 8 bases removed from V and 14 bases from J, the gap between germline ends came to 27 bases. In nucleotides, the CDR3 is TGTGCCAGCCAAGCCCGGGCCGGACAGTTACGAGAGACCTTC. Its protein is CASQARAGQLRETF.

The chain couples TRBV20-1 to TRBJ1-1; D perhaps matches TRBD1 (6 bases). The CDR3 sequence is 11 residues long. Trimming stripped 7 bases from V and 11 bases from J, with 17 bases between. Per germline, CDR1 DFQATT and CDR2 SNEGSKA (reference sequence). CDR3 sequence reads: CSGLDGGRAFF. The DNA for the CDR3 is TGCAGTGGGCTCGACGGGGGGCGCGCTTTCTTT.